The clone carrying this T cell receptor (beta chain) was counted only a few times. Its specificity is not known. TCRdb analysed the reads with MiXCR anew, one entry per CDR3 protein. The repertoire holds tens of thousands of distinct CDR3 sequences, with roughly a quarter as singletons. This sample was taken from a study of T cell repertoires in cytomegalovirus infection. In the study overall: It can be stated that public TCR beta signatures indicated CMV infection as well as a matching HLA type. Study-wide findings and caveats: Across the ex vivo response, the dominant clonotypes were HLA-C-restricted CMV-specific TCR beta clonotypes.

This CDR3 has 15 amino acids. The V gene lost 5 bases and the J gene lost 2 bases, with 15 bases spanning the gap. In germline, CDR1 is SEHNR, CDR2 FQNEAQ (reference sequence). This TCR was sampled from a human donor in good health (CMV status not recorded). Some clones in this sample may be carry-over from other donors' samples. The V gene is TRBV7-9, the J gene TRBJ2-5; maybe TRBD1 (6 bases). The specimen comprised CD8+ T cells from cultured PBMCs, sampled from culture after CMV antigen stimulation. The CDR3 sequence: CASSKVVGAQETQYF. DNA of the CDR3: TGTGCCAGCAGCAAGGTGGTGGGGGCGCAAGAGACCCAGTACTTC.